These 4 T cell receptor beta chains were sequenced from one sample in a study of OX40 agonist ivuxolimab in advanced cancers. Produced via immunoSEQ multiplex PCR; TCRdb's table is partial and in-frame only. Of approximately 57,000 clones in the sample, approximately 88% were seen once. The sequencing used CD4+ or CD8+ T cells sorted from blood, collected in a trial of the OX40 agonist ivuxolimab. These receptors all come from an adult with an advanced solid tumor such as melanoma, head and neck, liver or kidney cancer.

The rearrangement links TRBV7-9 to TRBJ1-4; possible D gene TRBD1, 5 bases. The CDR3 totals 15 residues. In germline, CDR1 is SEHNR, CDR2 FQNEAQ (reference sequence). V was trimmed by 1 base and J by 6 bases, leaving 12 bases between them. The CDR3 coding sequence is TGTGCCAGCAGCTTAGGTGACAGAAACGATGAAAAACTGTTTTTT. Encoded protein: CASSLGDRNDEKLFF.

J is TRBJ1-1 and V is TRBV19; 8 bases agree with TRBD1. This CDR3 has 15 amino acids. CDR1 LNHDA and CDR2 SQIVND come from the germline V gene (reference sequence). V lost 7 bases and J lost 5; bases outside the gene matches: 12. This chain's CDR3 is CASKVQGEGGTEAFF. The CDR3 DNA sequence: TGTGCCAGTAAGGTACAGGGGGAAGGGGGAACTGAAGCTTTCTTT.

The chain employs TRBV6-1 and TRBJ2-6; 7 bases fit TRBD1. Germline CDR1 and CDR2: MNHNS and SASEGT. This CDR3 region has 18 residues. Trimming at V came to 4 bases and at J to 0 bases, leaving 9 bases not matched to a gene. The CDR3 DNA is TGTGCCAGCAGTGCCCGACAGGGAGCCAACTCTGGGGCCAACGTCCTGACTTTC. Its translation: CASSARQGANSGANVLTF.

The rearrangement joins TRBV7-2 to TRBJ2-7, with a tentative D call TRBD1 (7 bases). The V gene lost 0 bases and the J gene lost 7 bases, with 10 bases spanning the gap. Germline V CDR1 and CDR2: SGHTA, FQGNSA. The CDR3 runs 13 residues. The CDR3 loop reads CASSLARGREQYF. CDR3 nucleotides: TGTGCCAGCAGCTTAGCCAGGGGGAGGGAGCAGTACTTC.